These 16 T cell receptor beta chains share one sample of origin, sequenced in a study of T cell repertoires in cytomegalovirus infection. These receptors lack a known antigen. TCRdb recomputed calls from the reads with MiXCR, one row per CDR3 protein. The sample gives roughly 990,000 distinct CDR3 sequences, about a third of which show up once; about 14% is in the top ten. Sequences were derived from cultured CD8+ T cells from PBMCs, sampled from culture after CMV antigen stimulation. The receptor set was obtained from a human donor in good health (CMV status not recorded). Some clones in this sample may be carry-over from other donors' samples.

This clonotype was recorded a few times. J is TRBJ1-4 and V is TRBV20-1; D remains ambiguous. This CDR3 comprises 11 residues. Looked up from germline, CDR1 is DFQATT and CDR2 is SNEGSKA (reference sequence). V shed 5 bases and J shed 8 bases, with 9 bases lying between them. This CDR3 reads CSASNPEKLFF. The CDR3 nucleotides are TGCAGTGCTTCCAACCCGGAAAAACTGTTTTTT.

This clonotype appeared many times. V and J are TRBV7-2 and TRBJ2-1, with 7 bases that match TRBD1. The CDR3 spans 15 residues. V trimming: 3 bases; J trimming: 3 bases; junction bases outside the gene matches: 5. Germline lookup yields CDR1 SGHTA and CDR2 FQGNSA. The CDR3 nucleotides are TGTGCCAGCAGCTTGGAGGCAGGGGGCTACAATGAGCAGTTCTTC. Translated: CASSLEAGGYNEQFF. Full variable domain (outside the CDR3, taken from reference TRBV7-2 and TRBJ2-1): GAGVSQSPSNKVTEKGKDVELRCDPISGHTALYWYRQSLGQGLEFLIYFQGNSAPDKSGLPSDRFSAERTGGSVSTLTIQRTQQEDSAVYLCASSLEAGGYNEQFFGPGTRLTVL.

The V call is TRBV5-1, the J call TRBJ2-3, with D perhaps matching TRBD1 (5 bases). The CDR3 loop spans 14 amino acids. V was clipped by 4 bases and J by 2 bases, with 11 bases between them. From germline, CDR1 is SGHRS and CDR2 YFSETQ. This chain's CDR3 is CASSATASTDTQYF. CDR3 sequence (DNA): TGCGCCAGCAGCGCGACAGCGTCCACAGATACGCAGTATTTT.

This clonotype was counted a few times. The chain carries TRBV19 and TRBJ1-1; TRBD1 might be the D (6 bases). Trimming took 7 bases from V and 0 from J, leaving 12 bases between them. CDR1 LNHDA and CDR2 SQIVND come from the germline V gene (reference sequence). CDR3 length: 14 residues. CDR3 sequence: CASMRTVLNTEAFF. DNA of the CDR3: TGTGCCAGTATGAGGACAGTCCTGAACACTGAAGCTTTCTTT.

This clonotype was counted many times. The CDR3 here is CASAPGGNPSTDTQYF. In DNA, the CDR3 is TGTGCTAGTGCCCCTGGAGGGAACCCTAGCACAGATACGCAGTATTTT. The chain combines TRBV12-5 with TRBJ2-3, with D possibly matching TRBD2 (6 bases). The germline gives CDR1 LGHNT, CDR2 FRNRAP. CDR3 length: 16 residues. Trimming pared 7 bases from V and 0 bases from J, leaving 17 bases between.

This clonotype has a handful of counts. One base away lies a much larger clone, so this may be a sequencing read error. The CDR3 DNA sequence: TGTGCCAGCAGCTTGGGACCGGACCAGTACTTC. This encodes CASSLGPDQYF. This chain links TRBV5-4 with TRBJ2-4; no firm D call. V was shortened by 0 bases and J by 13 bases, with 8 bases between the two germline ends. The CDR3 consists of 11 residues. Germline V gene lookup returns CDR1 SGHNT and CDR2 YYREEE (reference sequence).

This clonotype was observed a few times. The chain links TRBV4-3 to TRBJ1-1; D is unresolved. Germline values: CDR1 LGHNA, CDR2 YSLEER. This CDR3 region has 15 residues. Trimming took 0 bases from V and 0 from J, leaving 8 bases between them. The CDR3 loop reads CASSQDWHMNTEAFF. The CDR3 DNA sequence: TGCGCCAGCAGCCAAGATTGGCACATGAACACTGAAGCTTTCTTT.

This clonotype has only a few counts. CDR3 bases: TGCGCCAGCAGCCTCTTTTCCCGGGACCCAAACTATGGCTACACCTTC. Translated, it gives CASSLFSRDPNYGYTF. The rearrangement uses TRBV4-3 and TRBJ1-2; a weak D match, TRBD1 (5 bases). The germline V gene has CDR1 LGHNA and CDR2 YSLEER. Trimming pared 4 bases from V and 2 bases from J, leaving 17 bases between. There are 16 residues in the CDR3.

The sample holds many counts of this clonotype. This chain connects TRBV27 to TRBJ2-7; 7 positions match TRBD1. Germline CDR1 reads MNHEY; CDR2 reads SMNVEV (reference sequence). V lost 6 bases and J lost 4; bases outside the gene matches: 15. The CDR3 has 16 residues. CDR3 loop: CASRAGQAIAGYEQYF. The CDR3 DNA reads as TGTGCCAGCAGGGCTGGACAGGCCATCGCCGGGTACGAGCAGTACTTC.

This clonotype has just a few counts. The V and J genes are TRBV7-3 and TRBJ2-1; D gene ambiguous. The CDR3 is 14 amino acids. V was cut by 2 bases and J by 7 bases, with 12 bases left in between. Germline CDR1 is SGHTA and CDR2 is FQGTGA. The CDR3 DNA sequence: TGTGCCAGCAGCTTACGCCCAAAAGGGAATGAGCAGTTCTTC. Residues: CASSLRPKGNEQFF.

This clonotype was counted many times. This rearrangement joins TRBV20-1 to TRBJ1-5; D is uncertain. Trimming pared 3 bases from V and 7 bases from J, leaving 25 bases between. Germline V lookup: CDR1 DFQATT, CDR2 SNEGSKA (reference sequence). CDR3 length equals 17 residues. CDR3 in DNA: TGCAGTGCTAGGGCCCCCGAGGAACACGGAGCAAGACAGCCCCAGCATTTT. Protein: CSARAPEEHGARQPQHF.

Comment on this clonotype: This sequence may be a read error, since a much larger clone differs from it by one base. The chain links TRBV12-3 or TRBV12-4 to TRBJ1-2; D unclear. This CDR3 comprises 13 residues. The V end lost 3 bases, the J end lost 10 bases, and 15 bases lay between the germline ends. This CDR3 reads CASSFPGGDDYTF. Here the CDR3 DNA reads TGTGCCAGCAGTTTTCCCGGTGGGGATGACTACACCTTC.

As for this clonotype: The junction does not match germline at one end; this may be a read error. This rearrangement joins TRBV7-8 to TRBJ2-7; TRBD1 aligns across 7 bases. The germline V gene encodes CDR1 SGHVS and CDR2 FQNEAQ. This CDR3 has 14 residues. CDR3 DNA: TGTGACAGCAGCTTAGAGGGGACAGACTACGAGCAGTACTTC. Translated: CDSSLEGTDYEQYF.

A word on this clonotype: A much larger clone lies one base from this, so it may be a read error. This is likely a read error, given that the CDR3 carries no conserved phenylalanine or tryptophan at its end. This chain connects TRBV7-2 to TRBJ1-5, with TRBD1 matching over 9 bases. Germline lookup yields CDR1 SGHTA and CDR2 FQGNSA. V shed 2 bases and J 9 bases; nucleotides not matched to a gene: 11. There are 16 residues in the CDR3. This CDR3 reads CASSLKVPGQGSPQHL. The CDR3 region has the DNA TGTGCCAGCAGCTTAAAGGTCCCGGGACAGGGCTCGCCCCAGCATTTA.

This clonotype was seen once. The chain combines TRBV9 with TRBJ2-1; D might be TRBD1 (7 bases). Germline V gene data show CDR1 as SGDLS and CDR2 as YYNGEE. The CDR3 has 15 amino acids. The V gene lost 4 bases and the J gene lost 4 bases, with 15 bases spanning the gap. The CDR3 DNA sequence: TGTGCCAGCAGCCTCACCAGGGGGGTTTACAATGAGCAGTTCTTC. Its protein product is CASSLTRGVYNEQFF.

This clonotype was recorded a few times. The rearrangement joins TRBV11-3 to TRBJ2-7, with D maybe TRBD1 (7 bases). In germline, CDR1 is SGHNT, CDR2 YENEEA. V gave up 6 bases and J gave up 1 base, with 28 bases separating them. CDR3 length equals 19 residues. The CDR3, as DNA: TGTGCCAGCAGTCACAGGAGACTAGATAGAGGGGGCGCGTCCTACGAGCAGTACTTC. Translated, it gives CASSHRRLDRGGASYEQYF.